This T cell receptor beta chain was profiled in a study of OX40 agonist ivuxolimab in advanced cancers. Findings of the study overall: Both blood CD4+ and CD8+ T cells showed clonal growth by week 6 at 0.1 to 3.0 mg/kg.

The V gene end was trimmed by 3 bases and the J gene end by 5 bases; junction bases not matched to a gene: 3. The CDR3 totals 13 residues. Germline V gene sequence: CDR1 SNHLY, CDR2 FYNNEI. Clones were sequenced by immunoSEQ multiplex PCR, and TCRdb holds only the in-frame ones, with some missing. The data contain 55,000 to 65,000 clones, around 90% of them seen just once; the ten biggest clones take up roughly 0.45%. As regards this clone: Antigen specificity is unknown.

The sequences come from CD4+ or CD8+ T cells sorted from blood, collected in a trial of the OX40 agonist ivuxolimab. This chain connects TRBV2 to TRBJ1-1, with 7 bases identical to TRBD1. The clonotype comes from an adult with an advanced solid tumor such as melanoma, head and neck, liver or kidney cancer. CDR3: CASSETGLTEAFF. The CDR3 nucleotides read TGTGCCAGCAGTGAGACAGGGTTGACTGAAGCTTTCTTT.